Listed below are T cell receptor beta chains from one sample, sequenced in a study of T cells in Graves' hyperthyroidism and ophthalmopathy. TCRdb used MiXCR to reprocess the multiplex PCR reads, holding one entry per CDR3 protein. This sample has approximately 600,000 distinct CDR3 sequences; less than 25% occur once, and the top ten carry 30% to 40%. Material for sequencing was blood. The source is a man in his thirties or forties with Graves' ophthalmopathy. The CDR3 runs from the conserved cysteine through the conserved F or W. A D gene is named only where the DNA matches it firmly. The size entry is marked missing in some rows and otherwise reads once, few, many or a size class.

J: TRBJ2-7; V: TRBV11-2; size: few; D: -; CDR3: CASSLSTGPPYEQYF; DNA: TGTGCCAGCAGCTTAAGTACAGGGCCCCCCTACGAGCAGTACTTC
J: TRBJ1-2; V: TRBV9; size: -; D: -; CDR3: CASSQVVGGYYGYTF; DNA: TGTGCCAGCAGCCAAGTCGTGGGGGGATACTATGGCTACACCTTC
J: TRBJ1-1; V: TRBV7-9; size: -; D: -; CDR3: CASSVGLSNTEAFF; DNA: TGTGCCAGCAGCGTAGGCCTTTCGAACACTGAAGCTTTCTTT
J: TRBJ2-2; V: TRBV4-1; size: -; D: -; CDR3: CASSQGNANTGELFF; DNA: TGCGCCAGCAGCCAAGGAAATGCAAACACCGGGGAGCTGTTTTTT
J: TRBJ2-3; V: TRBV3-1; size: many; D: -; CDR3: CASSQDRTTRDTQYF; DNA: TGTGCCAGCAGCCAAGATCGCACCACCAGAGATACGCAGTATTTT
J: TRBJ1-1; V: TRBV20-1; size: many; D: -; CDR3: CSARTGLMNTEAFF; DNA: TGCAGTGCTAGGACAGGTTTAATGAACACTGAAGCTTTCTTT
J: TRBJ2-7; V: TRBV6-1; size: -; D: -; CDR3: CASSEVKGGSYEQYF; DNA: TGTGCCAGCAGTGAAGTGAAGGGCGGGTCCTACGAGCAGTACTTC
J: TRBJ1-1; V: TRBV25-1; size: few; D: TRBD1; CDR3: CASWTGARGTEAFF; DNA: TGTGCCAGCTGGACAGGGGCAAGGGGGACTGAAGCTTTCTTT
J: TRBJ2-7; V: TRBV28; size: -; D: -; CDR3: CASSFVGAYEQYF; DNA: TGTGCCAGCAGTTTCGTGGGGGCTTACGAGCAGTACTTC
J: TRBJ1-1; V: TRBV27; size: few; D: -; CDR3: CAPFWAFF; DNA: TGTGCCCCATTTTGGGCTTTCTTT
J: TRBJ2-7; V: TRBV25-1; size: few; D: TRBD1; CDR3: CASSAPQGFNEQYF; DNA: TGTGCCAGCAGTGCTCCACAGGGGTTCAACGAGCAGTACTTC
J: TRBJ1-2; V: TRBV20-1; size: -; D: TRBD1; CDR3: CSAPPGQVDGYTF; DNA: TGCAGTGCACCCCCGGGACAGGTCGACGGCTACACCTTC
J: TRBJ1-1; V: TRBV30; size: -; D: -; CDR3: CAWRGSMNTEAFF; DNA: TGTGCCTGGAGAGGCAGTATGAACACTGAAGCTTTCTTT
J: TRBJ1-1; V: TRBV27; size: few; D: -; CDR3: CASSWAPNTEAFF; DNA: TGTGCCAGCAGTTGGGCCCCGAACACTGAAGCTTTCTTT
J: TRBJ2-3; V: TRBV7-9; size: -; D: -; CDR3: CASSSPPLITRDYTDTQYF; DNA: TGTGCCAGCAGCTCCCCCCCCCTAATTACTAGGGATTACACAGATACGCAGTATTTT
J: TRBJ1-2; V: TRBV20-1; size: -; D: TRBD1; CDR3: CSGDSGGLGGYTF; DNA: TGCAGTGGAGATTCAGGGGGCTTAGGTGGCTACACCTTC
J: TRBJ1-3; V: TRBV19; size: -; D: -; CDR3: CASSMDLSSGNTIYF; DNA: TGTGCCAGTAGTATGGACCTCAGCTCTGGAAACACCATATATTTT
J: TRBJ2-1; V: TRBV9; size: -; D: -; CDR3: CASSERIQGIGEQFF; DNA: TGTGCCAGCAGCGAGAGGATACAGGGAATCGGCGAGCAGTTCTTC
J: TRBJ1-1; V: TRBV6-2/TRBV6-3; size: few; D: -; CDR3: CASSYSGGLEAFF; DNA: TGTGCCAGCAGTTACTCTGGCGGGCTAGAAGCTTTCTTT
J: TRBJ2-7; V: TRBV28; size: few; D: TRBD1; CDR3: CASSLWSGGIYEQYF; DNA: TGTGCCAGCAGTTTATGGTCAGGGGGAATCTACGAGCAGTACTTC
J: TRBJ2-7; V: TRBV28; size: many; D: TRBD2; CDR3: CASSTWGLADLYEQYF; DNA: TGTGCCAGCAGCACCTGGGGACTAGCGGACCTCTACGAGCAGTACTTC
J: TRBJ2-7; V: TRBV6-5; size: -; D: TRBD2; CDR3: CASSHSKLSGGSYEQYF; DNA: TGTGCCAGCAGTCACTCGAAATTGAGCGGGGGGTCCTACGAGCAGTACTTC
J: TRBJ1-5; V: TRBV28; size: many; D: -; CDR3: CASSLLAWDGNQPQHF; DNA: TGTGCCAGCAGTTTACTCGCCTGGGACGGCAATCAGCCCCAGCATTTT
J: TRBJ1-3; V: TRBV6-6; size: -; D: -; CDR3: CASSYSFRELYGNTIYF; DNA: TGTGCCAGCAGTTACTCGTTCAGGGAACTTTATGGAAACACCATATATTTT
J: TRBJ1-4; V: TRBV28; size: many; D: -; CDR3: CASSSLESAEKLFF; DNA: TGTGCCAGCAGTTCTCTAGAAAGCGCTGAAAAACTGTTTTTT
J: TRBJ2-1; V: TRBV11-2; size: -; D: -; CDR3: CASSPRREAYNGQFF; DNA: TGTGCCAGCAGCCCCAGGAGGGAAGCCTACAATGGGCAGTTCTTC
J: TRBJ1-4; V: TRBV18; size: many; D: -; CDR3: CASSPSVMGTNEKLFF; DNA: TGTGCCAGCTCACCAAGTGTGATGGGAACTAATGAAAAACTGTTTTTT
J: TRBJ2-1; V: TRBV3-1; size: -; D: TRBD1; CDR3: CASSQGTGWAIEQFF; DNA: TGTGCCAGCAGCCAAGGGACAGGGTGGGCAATTGAGCAGTTCTTC
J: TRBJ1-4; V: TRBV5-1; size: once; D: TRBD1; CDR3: CASSSRDSVGEKLFF; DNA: TGCGCCAGCAGCTCCCGGGACAGCGTAGGTGAAAAACTGTTTTTT
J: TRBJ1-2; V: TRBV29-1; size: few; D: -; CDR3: CSVEDRRRQGGYGYTF; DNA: TGCAGCGTTGAAGATCGAAGAAGGCAGGGAGGCTATGGCTACACCTTC
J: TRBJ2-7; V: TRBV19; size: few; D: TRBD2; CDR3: CASSIFAGGPTGEQYF; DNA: TGTGCCAGTAGTATTTTTGCGGGAGGGCCAACGGGCGAGCAGTACTTC
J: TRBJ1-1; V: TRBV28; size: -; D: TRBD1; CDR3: CASIAGTGGPEAFF; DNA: TGTGCCAGCATCGCCGGGACAGGGGGCCCCGAAGCTTTCTTT
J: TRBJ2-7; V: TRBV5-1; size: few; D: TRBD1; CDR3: CASSPAGTGDYEQYF; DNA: TGCGCCAGCAGCCCCGCCGGGACAGGGGACTACGAGCAGTACTTC
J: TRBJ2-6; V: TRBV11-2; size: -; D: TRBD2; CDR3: CASSYSAGFSGANVLTF; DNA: TGTGCCAGCAGCTACTCAGCGGGGTTCTCTGGGGCCAACGTCCTGACTTTC
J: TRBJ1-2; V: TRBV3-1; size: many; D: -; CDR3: CASSPLWGLRNGYTF; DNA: TGTGCCAGCAGCCCACTTTGGGGACTCCGGAATGGCTACACCTTC
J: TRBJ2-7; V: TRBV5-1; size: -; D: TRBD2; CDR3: CASSRAGESYEQYF; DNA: TGCGCCAGCAGCCGAGCGGGAGAGTCCTACGAGCAGTACTTC
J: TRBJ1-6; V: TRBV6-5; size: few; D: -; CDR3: CASSYSIGSISSYNSPLHF; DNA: TGTGCCAGCAGTTACTCGATAGGGAGTATCAGCTCCTATAATTCACCCCTCCACTTT
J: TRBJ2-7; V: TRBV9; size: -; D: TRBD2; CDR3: CASSASGRGDEQYF; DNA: TGTGCCAGCAGCGCTAGCGGGAGAGGCGACGAGCAGTACTTC
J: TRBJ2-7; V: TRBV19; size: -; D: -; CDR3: CASSNRDIPYEQYF; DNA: TGTGCCAGTAGTAACCGGGACATCCCTTACGAGCAGTACTTC
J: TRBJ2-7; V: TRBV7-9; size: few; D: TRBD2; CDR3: CASSKPGLAGGLEQYF; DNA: TGTGCCAGCAGCAAACCGGGACTAGCGGGAGGGCTAGAGCAGTACTTC
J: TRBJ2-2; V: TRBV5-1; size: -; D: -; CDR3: CASSSSDSWVKVGELFF; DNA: TGCGCCAGCAGCTCATCGGACAGTTGGGTGAAAGTCGGGGAGCTGTTTTTT
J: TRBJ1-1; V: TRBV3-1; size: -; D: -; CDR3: CASSQEGALSTEAFF; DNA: TGTGCCAGCAGCCAAGAGGGGGCCCTGAGCACTGAAGCTTTCTTT
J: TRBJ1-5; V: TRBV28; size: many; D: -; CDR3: CASSKPGTVRGQPQHF; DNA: TGTGCCAGCAGTAAACCCGGGACGGTTAGGGGTCAGCCCCAGCATTTT
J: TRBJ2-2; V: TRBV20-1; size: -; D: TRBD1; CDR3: CSSPGGPGELFF; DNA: TGCTCTTCTCCAGGGGGTCCCGGGGAGCTGTTTTTT
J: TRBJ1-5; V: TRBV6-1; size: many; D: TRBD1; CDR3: CASSQGAAAGNQPQHF; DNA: TGTGCCAGCAGTCAGGGGGCCGCCGCGGGCAATCAGCCCCAGCATTTT
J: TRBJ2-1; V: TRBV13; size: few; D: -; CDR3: CASRGEPGVYNEQFF; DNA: TGTGCCAGCAGAGGGGAACCAGGAGTCTACAATGAGCAGTTCTTC
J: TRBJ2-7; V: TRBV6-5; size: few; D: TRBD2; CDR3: CASSYSRTSGRYEQYF; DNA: TGTGCCAGCAGTTACTCTCGGACTAGCGGGAGGTACGAGCAGTACTTC
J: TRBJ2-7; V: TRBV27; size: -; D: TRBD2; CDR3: CASSRTSTHEQYF; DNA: TGTGCCAGCAGTCGGACTAGTACCCACGAGCAGTACTTC